This T cell receptor beta chain was sequenced in a study of blood T cell repertoires in COVID-19. Overall study: Italy, Spain and the United States were the sources of the convalescent and acute COVID-19 samples. T cells, B-cell-depleted T cells, or PBMCs supplied cDNA or gDNA.

In the authors' methods: Estimation of nucleated cell counts was performed using reference gene primer amplification. Data came from immunoSEQ multiplex PCR; TCRdb stores just in-frame clones and leaves some out. D and trimming come from the DNA, and the V and J calls and clone size come from that table. This sample yields 70,000 to 75,000 clones, of which roughly 79% are seen a single time; 20% belongs to the top ten. This CDR3 is built from 14 residues. Trimming removed 1 base from V and 2 bases from J; junction bases left unmatched: 2. Looked up from germline, CDR1 is SGHAT and CDR2 is FQNNGV. The sequenced sample consisted of peripheral blood. The chain carries TRBV11-2 and TRBJ2-7; 7 bases fit TRBD2. The sequence was collected from a woman in her seventies with acute or convalescent COVID-19. This chain's CDR3 is CASSLAGGTYEQYF. The CDR3, as DNA: TGTGCCAGCAGCTTAGCGGGAGGAACCTACGAGCAGTACTTC.